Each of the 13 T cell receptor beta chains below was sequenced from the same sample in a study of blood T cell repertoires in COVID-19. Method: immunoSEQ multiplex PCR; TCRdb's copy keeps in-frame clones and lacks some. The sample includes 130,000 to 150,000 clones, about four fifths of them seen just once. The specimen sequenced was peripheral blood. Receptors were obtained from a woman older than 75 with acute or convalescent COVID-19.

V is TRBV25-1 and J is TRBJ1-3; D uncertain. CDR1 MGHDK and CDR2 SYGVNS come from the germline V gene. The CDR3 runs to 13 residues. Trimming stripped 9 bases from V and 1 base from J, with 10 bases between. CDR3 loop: CASRGFSGNTIYF. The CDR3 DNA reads TGTGCCAGTAGAGGTTTTTCTGGAAACACCATATATTTT.

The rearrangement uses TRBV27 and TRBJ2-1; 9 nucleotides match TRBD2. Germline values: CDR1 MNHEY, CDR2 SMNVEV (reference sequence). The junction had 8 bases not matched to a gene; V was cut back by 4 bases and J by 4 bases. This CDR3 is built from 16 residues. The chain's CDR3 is CASSSRAGGHYNEQFF. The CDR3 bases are TGTGCCAGCAGTTCAAGAGCGGGGGGCCATTACAATGAGCAGTTCTTC.

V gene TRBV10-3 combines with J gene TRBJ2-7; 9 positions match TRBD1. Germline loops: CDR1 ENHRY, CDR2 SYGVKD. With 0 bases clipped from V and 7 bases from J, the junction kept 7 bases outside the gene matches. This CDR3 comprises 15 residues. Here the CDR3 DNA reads TGTGCCATCAGTGAGTCCGGGACAGGGATGGCTGAGCAGTACTTC. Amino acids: CAISESGTGMAEQYF.

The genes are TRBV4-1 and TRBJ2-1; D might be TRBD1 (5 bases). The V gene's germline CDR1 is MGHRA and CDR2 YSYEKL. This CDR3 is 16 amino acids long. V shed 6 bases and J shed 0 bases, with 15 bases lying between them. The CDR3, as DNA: TGCGCCAGCAGACCTCGACAGACGAGCTCCTACAATGAGCAGTTCTTC. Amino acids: CASRPRQTSSYNEQFF.

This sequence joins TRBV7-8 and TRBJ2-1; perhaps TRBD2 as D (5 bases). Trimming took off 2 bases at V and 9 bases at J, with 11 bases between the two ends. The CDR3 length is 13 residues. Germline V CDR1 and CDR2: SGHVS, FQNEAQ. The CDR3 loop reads CASSLSGSGEQFF. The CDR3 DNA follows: TGTGCCAGCAGCTTAAGCGGTTCTGGTGAGCAGTTCTTC.

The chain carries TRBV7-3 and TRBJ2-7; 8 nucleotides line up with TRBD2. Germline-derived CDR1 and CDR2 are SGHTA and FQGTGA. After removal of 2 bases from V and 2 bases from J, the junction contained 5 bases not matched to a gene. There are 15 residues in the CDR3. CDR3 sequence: CASSLAGGPTYEQYF. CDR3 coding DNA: TGTGCCAGCAGCTTAGCGGGGGGACCAACCTACGAGCAGTACTTC.

The CDR3 nucleotides are TGTGCCAGCAGCGATGAGGGAGCGGGAACCAGCTCCTACGAGCAGTACTTC. Translating it yields CASSDEGAGTSSYEQYF. The rearrangement joins TRBV9 to TRBJ2-7; 7 bases align to TRBD2. CDR1 and CDR2 (germline): SGDLS, YYNGEE. CDR3 length: 17 amino acids. The trim removed 3 bases at V and 0 bases at J, leaving 12 bases unmatched.

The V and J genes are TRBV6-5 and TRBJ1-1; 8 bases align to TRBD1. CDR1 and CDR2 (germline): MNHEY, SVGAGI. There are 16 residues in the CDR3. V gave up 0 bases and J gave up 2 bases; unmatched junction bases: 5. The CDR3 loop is CASSYSRGLDNTEAFF. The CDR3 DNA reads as TGTGCCAGCAGTTACTCCAGGGGGCTAGACAACACTGAAGCTTTCTTT.

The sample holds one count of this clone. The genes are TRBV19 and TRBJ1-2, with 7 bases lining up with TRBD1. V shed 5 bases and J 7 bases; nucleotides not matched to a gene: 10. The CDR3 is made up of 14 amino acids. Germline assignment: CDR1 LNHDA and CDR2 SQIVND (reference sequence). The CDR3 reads CASSFQGEIGGYTF. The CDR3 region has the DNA TGTGCCAGTAGTTTCCAGGGGGAAATTGGTGGCTACACCTTC.

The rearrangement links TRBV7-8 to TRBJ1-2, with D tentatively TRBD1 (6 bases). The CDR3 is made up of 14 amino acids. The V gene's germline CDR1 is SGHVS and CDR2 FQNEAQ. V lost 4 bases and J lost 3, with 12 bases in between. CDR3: CASSYREIYYGYTF. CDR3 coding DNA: TGTGCCAGCAGCTACAGGGAGATCTACTATGGCTACACCTTC.

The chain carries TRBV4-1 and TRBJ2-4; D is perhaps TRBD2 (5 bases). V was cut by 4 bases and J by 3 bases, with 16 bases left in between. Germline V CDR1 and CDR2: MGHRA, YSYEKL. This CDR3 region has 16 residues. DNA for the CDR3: TGCGCCAGCAGCCCAGGCGGTAGCCGGGGCAAAAACATTCAGTACTTC. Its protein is CASSPGGSRGKNIQYF.

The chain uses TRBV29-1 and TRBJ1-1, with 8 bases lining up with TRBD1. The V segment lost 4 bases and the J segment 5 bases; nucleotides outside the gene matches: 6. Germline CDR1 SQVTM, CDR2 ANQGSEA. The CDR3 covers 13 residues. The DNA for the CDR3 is TGCAGCGTTGGGCTACAGGGGGGGACTGAAGCTTTCTTT. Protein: CSVGLQGGTEAFF.

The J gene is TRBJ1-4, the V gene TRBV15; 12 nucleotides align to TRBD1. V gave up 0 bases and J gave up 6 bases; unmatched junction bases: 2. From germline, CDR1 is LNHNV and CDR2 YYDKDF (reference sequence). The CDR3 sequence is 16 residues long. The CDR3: CATSRDGTGGHEKLFF. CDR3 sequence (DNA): TGTGCCACCAGCAGAGATGGGACAGGGGGCCATGAAAAACTGTTTTTT.